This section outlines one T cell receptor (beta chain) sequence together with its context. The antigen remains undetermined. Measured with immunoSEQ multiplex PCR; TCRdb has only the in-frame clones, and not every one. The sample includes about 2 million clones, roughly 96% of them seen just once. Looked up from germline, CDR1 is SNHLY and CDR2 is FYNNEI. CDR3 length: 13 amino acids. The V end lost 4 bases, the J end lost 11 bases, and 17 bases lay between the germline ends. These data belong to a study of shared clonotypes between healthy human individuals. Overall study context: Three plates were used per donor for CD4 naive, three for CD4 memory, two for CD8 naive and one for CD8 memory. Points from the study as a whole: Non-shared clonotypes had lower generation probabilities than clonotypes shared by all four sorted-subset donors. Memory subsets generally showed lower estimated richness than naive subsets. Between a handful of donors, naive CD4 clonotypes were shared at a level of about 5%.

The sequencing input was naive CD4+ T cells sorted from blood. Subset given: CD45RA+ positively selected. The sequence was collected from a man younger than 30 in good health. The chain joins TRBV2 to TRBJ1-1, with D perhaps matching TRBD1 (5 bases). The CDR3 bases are TGTGCCAGCAGTGCACCGACAGCGCCGGGGGCTTTCTTT. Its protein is CASSAPTAPGAFF.